The present T cell receptor beta chain was sequenced within a study of CD8 T cells in ankylosing spondylitis. Study-level results: Reports say disease-linked clones showed up significantly more in matched ankylosing spondylitis synovial fluid. Previously reported in reactive arthritis synovial fluid and blood were some of the motif variants.

Using quantitative 5'-RACE with molecular barcodes, the authors made TCR beta libraries. TCRdb re-called the 5' RACE reads through MiXCR, storing one row per CDR3 protein. The table lists roughly 150,000 distinct CDR3 sequences, around a third of them singletons. As concerns this clonotype: What it recognizes is unknown.

J lost 2 bases, V lost 4 bases, and 5 bases had no gene match. Looked up from germline, CDR1 is SGHRS and CDR2 is YFSETQ. This CDR3 comprises 16 residues. The sequence came from a male donor with ankylosing spondylitis. The material sequenced was synovial fluid, either unsorted or a sorted T cell fraction (not recorded which). V usage is TRBV5-1 and J usage is TRBJ2-6; 8 nucleotides agree with TRBD1. CDR3 DNA sequence: TGCGCCAGCAGCGAACAGGGGGGTCCTGGGGCCAACGTCCTGACTTTC. Translation gives CASSEQGGPGANVLTF.